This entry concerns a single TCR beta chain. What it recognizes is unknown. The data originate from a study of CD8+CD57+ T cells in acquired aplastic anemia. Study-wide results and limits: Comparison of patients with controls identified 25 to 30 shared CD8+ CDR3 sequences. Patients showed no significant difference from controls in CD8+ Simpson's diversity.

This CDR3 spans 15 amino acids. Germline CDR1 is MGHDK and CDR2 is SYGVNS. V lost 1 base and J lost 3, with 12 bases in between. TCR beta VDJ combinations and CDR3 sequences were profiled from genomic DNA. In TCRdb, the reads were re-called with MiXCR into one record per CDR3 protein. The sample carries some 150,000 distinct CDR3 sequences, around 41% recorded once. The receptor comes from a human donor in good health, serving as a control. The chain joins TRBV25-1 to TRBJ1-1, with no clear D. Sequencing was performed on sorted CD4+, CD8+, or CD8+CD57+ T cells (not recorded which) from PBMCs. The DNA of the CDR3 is TGTGCCAGCAGTGAATGTTTGGGCAGCCACACTGAAGCTTTCTTT. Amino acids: CASSECLGSHTEAFF.